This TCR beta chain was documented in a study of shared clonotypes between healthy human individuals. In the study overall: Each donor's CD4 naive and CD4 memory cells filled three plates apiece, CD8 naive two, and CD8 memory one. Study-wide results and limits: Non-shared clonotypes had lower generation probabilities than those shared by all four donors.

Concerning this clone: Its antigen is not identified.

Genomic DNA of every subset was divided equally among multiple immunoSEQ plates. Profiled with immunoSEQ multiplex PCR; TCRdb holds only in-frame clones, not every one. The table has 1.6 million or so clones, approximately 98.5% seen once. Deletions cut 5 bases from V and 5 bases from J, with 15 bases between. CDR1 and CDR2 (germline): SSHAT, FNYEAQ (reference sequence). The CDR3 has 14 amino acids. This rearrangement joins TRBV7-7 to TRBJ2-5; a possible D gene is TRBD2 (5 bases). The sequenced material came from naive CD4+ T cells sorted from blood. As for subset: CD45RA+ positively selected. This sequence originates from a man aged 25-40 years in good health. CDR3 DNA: TGTGCCAGCAGCCCCGATGGATGGGAGGAGACCCAGTACTTC. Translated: CASSPDGWEETQYF.